This T cell receptor beta chain stems from a study of regulatory T cells in long-lasting Graves disease. The time point denotes: newly diagnosed GD, antithyroid drugs for less than 3 months. PBMC RNA was the source of the TCR library. Through Arm-PCR of CDR3 regions and iRepertoire HTBI primers, TCR beta libraries were built. TCRdb recomputed calls from the multiplex PCR reads with MiXCR, one row per CDR3 protein. In the table there are 410,000 or so distinct CDR3 sequences, under 15% of which are singletons. Turning to this clonotype: Mismatch with germline at one junction end may stem from a read error.

CDR3 length: 15 residues. The germline CDR1 and CDR2 sequences are SGHDT and YYEEEE. These data were also reused for a study on T cells in Graves' hyperthyroidism and ophthalmopathy. That report notes: Graves' hyperthyroidism was deemed stable absent ophthalmopathy progression within 18 months.

Here the sequenced sample was peripheral blood mononuclear cells (PBMCs), taken at new diagnosis, from a patient treated with antithyroid drugs. The chain employs TRBV5-6 and TRBJ2-5, with 7 bases lining up with TRBD2. The TCR comes from a woman in her 30s with Graves disease. CDR3 DNA sequence: TGTGCCAGCAGCTTTATAGCGGGCCCCAGAGAGGCCCAGTACTTC. Translated: CASSFIAGPREAQYF.